The subject of this entry is one T cell receptor (beta chain). The CDR3 is made up of 13 amino acids. Losses at the gene ends were 7 bases for V and 5 bases for J; bases not matched to a gene: 4. Germline V gene data show CDR1 as SGHTA and CDR2 as FQGTGA. These data are taken from a study of blood T cell repertoires in COVID-19. Overall study context: T cells, B-cell-depleted T cells, or PBMCs supplied cDNA or gDNA.

Per the study methods: Estimation of nucleated cell counts relied on the amplification of reference gene primers. Libraries were prepared by immunoSEQ multiplex PCR; TCRdb keeps only in-frame clonotypes and omits some of them. The DNA gave D and trimming, while V, J and clone size come from that table. The sample has hundreds of thousands of clones, roughly four fifths seen once. Across 24 US areas, participants ranged in age from 18 to 89 years. Participants reported their clinical history, and cohort assignment relied on those reports. The sample consisted of PBMCs or T cells enriched from blood (not recorded which). The chain links TRBV7-3 to TRBJ2-2, with TRBD1 identical over 7 bases. The TCR originated in a man in his forties who had been exposed to COVID-19. The CDR3 sequence: CASTQGFTGELFF. CDR3 bases: TGTGCCAGCACACAGGGGTTTACCGGGGAGCTGTTTTTT.